The T cell receptor (beta chain) described here comes from a study of cytomegalovirus exposure and HLA in healthy donors. A few counts support this clone. Its antigen is unidentified. Regarding the study as a whole: The study listed about 150 cytomegalovirus-associated TCR beta chains.

V was cut by 2 bases and J by 3 bases, with 8 bases left in between. The CDR3 is 14 residues long. Germline V gene lookup returns CDR1 SGHRS and CDR2 YFSETQ. Researchers ran the PCR with 60 Vbeta and 13 Jbeta primers. Measured with immunoSEQ multiplex PCR; TCRdb has only the in-frame clones, and not every one. The sample includes over 120,000 clones, 70% to 85% of them seen just once. This chain links TRBV5-1 with TRBJ1-4; weak D call: TRBD1 (5 bases). This clonotype was obtained from a woman in her sixties in good health and CMV-seropositive. Sequenced material: PBMCs. CDR3 loop: CASSFQGANEKLFF. Written as DNA, the CDR3 is TGCGCCAGCAGCTTTCAAGGGGCTAATGAAAAACTGTTTTTT.